This TCR beta chain was identified in a study of PD-L1 blockade in urothelial cancer. Across the whole study: Blood was tested 3 weeks (second dose) and 6 weeks into treatment. Findings and caveats of the study: It was durable-benefit patients whose tumor-associated blood clones expanded more at 3 weeks. Better survival was predicted when blood TCR clonality before treatment fell below the median.

The time point is: peripheral blood 6 weeks after treatment start. Locally advanced or metastatic urothelial carcinoma affected all patients. Profiled with immunoSEQ multiplex PCR; TCRdb holds only in-frame clones, not every one. The sample has 24,000 or so clones, approximately 77% seen once. Comment on this clone: Its target is not known.

The CDR3 sequence is 12 residues long. Trimming took 8 bases from V and 7 from J, leaving 14 bases between them. The germline CDR1 and CDR2 sequences are MGHDK and SYGVNS. Sequencing was performed on PBMCs, taken around atezolizumab (anti-PD-L1) treatment. V gene TRBV25-1 combines with J gene TRBJ1-1, with D possibly matching TRBD1 (6 bases). The receptor was derived from an older man with urothelial cancer. CDR3 DNA sequence: TGTGCCAGCGGTAGACAGGTGAATGAAGCTTTCTTT. Its translation: CASGRQVNEAFF. The full variable domain, in which reference TRBV25-1 and TRBJ1-1 provide the parts outside the CDR3, is EADIYQTPRYLVIGTGKKITLECSQTMGHDKMYWYQQDPGMELHLIHYSYGVNSTEKGDLSSESTVSRIRTEHFPLTLESARPSHTSQYLCASGRQVNEAFFGQGTRLTVV.